A selection of T cell receptor beta chains follows, all from one sample in a study of cytomegalovirus exposure and HLA in healthy donors. Method: immunoSEQ multiplex PCR; TCRdb's copy keeps in-frame clones and lacks some. The sample consists of more than 95,000 clones, less than 80% of them appearing once. Specimen: PBMCs. The receptor source for this set is a man aged 40-50 years in good health and CMV-seropositive. CDR3s include the opening cysteine and the closing phenylalanine or tryptophan. Each record gives: J gene, D gene, clone size, V gene, CDR3 DNA, CDR3 protein. A D gene is named only where the DNA matches it firmly. Size values are once, few and many counts, or a class for expanded clones, and some rows have none.

J gene: TRBJ2-7
D gene: TRBD2
clone size: once
V gene: TRBV7-8
CDR3 DNA: TGTGCCAGCAGCCGGGGACTAGCCTACGAGCAGTACTTC
CDR3 protein: CASSRGLAYEQYF

J gene: TRBJ1-2
D gene: .
clone size: .
V gene: TRBV5-4
CDR3 DNA: TGTGCCAGCAGCTTACAGGGTGTACACGGCTACACCTTC
CDR3 protein: CASSLQGVHGYTF

J gene: TRBJ2-3
D gene: TRBD1
clone size: .
V gene: TRBV10-3
CDR3 DNA: TGTGCCATTAGGGACAGCTTAAATTCAGATACGCAGTATTTT
CDR3 protein: CAIRDSLNSDTQYF

J gene: TRBJ1-4
D gene: .
clone size: .
V gene: TRBV6-5
CDR3 DNA: TGTGCCAGCAGCCCGGGGGGGCTCGGTGAAAAACTGTTTTTT
CDR3 protein: CASSPGGLGEKLFF

J gene: TRBJ2-1
D gene: TRBD2
clone size: .
V gene: TRBV2
CDR3 DNA: TGTGCCAGCAGGGCCGGGACTAGTGTTTTTGAGCAGTTCTTC
CDR3 protein: CASRAGTSVFEQFF

J gene: TRBJ2-2
D gene: TRBD2
clone size: .
V gene: TRBV6-6
CDR3 DNA: TGTGCCAGCGTAACTGGACTAGCGGGGGCCGGGGAGCTGTTTTTT
CDR3 protein: CASVTGLAGAGELFF

J gene: TRBJ1-5
D gene: .
clone size: .
V gene: TRBV11-1
CDR3 DNA: TGTGCCAGCAGCTTACGGTCCAGGGGCGATAATCAGCCCCAGCATTTT
CDR3 protein: CASSLRSRGDNQPQHF

J gene: TRBJ2-3
D gene: TRBD2
clone size: .
V gene: TRBV19
CDR3 DNA: TGTGCCAGTAGTATGGGGACTAGCGGGAGTAACCCAGATACGCAGTATTTT
CDR3 protein: CASSMGTSGSNPDTQYF

J gene: TRBJ2-4
D gene: .
clone size: .
V gene: TRBV2
CDR3 DNA: TGTGCCAGCAGTTATAACAGAGCCAAAAACATTCAGTACTTC
CDR3 protein: CASSYNRAKNIQYF

J gene: TRBJ2-7
D gene: .
clone size: .
V gene: TRBV4-3
CDR3 DNA: TGCGCCAGCAGCCAAGATAGGGGCAGGGCCTACGAGCAGTACTTC
CDR3 protein: CASSQDRGRAYEQYF

J gene: TRBJ2-7
D gene: .
clone size: .
V gene: TRBV29-1
CDR3 DNA: TGCAGCGCCGGGAGCACTTTCTACGAGCAGTACTTC
CDR3 protein: CSAGSTFYEQYF

J gene: TRBJ1-5
D gene: .
clone size: few
V gene: TRBV6-5
CDR3 DNA: TGTGCCAGCAGTCGGGACTTCAATCAGCCCCAGCATTTT
CDR3 protein: CASSRDFNQPQHF

J gene: TRBJ2-7
D gene: .
clone size: .
V gene: TRBV7-3
CDR3 DNA: TGTGCCAGCAGGGCATCGGGAATCTACGAGCAGTACTTC
CDR3 protein: CASRASGIYEQYF

J gene: TRBJ2-7
D gene: TRBD1
clone size: .
V gene: TRBV5-6
CDR3 DNA: TGTGCCAGCAGCTTGGTCGGGGGACAGGGGGGGGAGCAGTACTTC
CDR3 protein: CASSLVGGQGGEQYF

J gene: TRBJ2-1
D gene: TRBD2
clone size: .
V gene: TRBV6-1
CDR3 DNA: TGTGCCAGCAGTGAGGTGCTAGCGGCCCTCATTGAGCAGTTCTTC
CDR3 protein: CASSEVLAALIEQFF

J gene: TRBJ1-5
D gene: .
clone size: .
V gene: TRBV19
CDR3 DNA: TGTGCCAGTAGTGCCGCTCAGGTGAGAGGCAATCAGCCCCAGCATTTT
CDR3 protein: CASSAAQVRGNQPQHF

J gene: TRBJ2-1
D gene: .
clone size: few
V gene: TRBV30
CDR3 DNA: TGTGCCTGGACCGCGGCGGCTGAGCAGTTCTTC
CDR3 protein: CAWTAAAEQFF

J gene: TRBJ2-2
D gene: .
clone size: .
V gene: TRBV7-3
CDR3 DNA: TGTGCCAGCAGCTTAGCGACAGGCCGCGGATACGGGGAGCTGTTTTTT
CDR3 protein: CASSLATGRGYGELFF

J gene: TRBJ2-2
D gene: TRBD1
clone size: .
V gene: TRBV5-6
CDR3 DNA: TGTGCCAGCAGCTCTCTGACAGGGACCGGGGAGCTGTTTTTT
CDR3 protein: CASSSLTGTGELFF

J gene: TRBJ2-3
D gene: TRBD2
clone size: few
V gene: TRBV2
CDR3 DNA: TGTGCCAGCAGTGATAGCGGGATTTCCACAGATACGCAGTATTTT
CDR3 protein: CASSDSGISTDTQYF

J gene: TRBJ2-2
D gene: .
clone size: .
V gene: TRBV5-1
CDR3 DNA: TGCGCCAGCAGCTTGGCACGGGGGAACACCGGGGAGCTGTTTTTT
CDR3 protein: CASSLARGNTGELFF

J gene: TRBJ1-2
D gene: .
clone size: once
V gene: TRBV30
CDR3 DNA: TGTGCCTGGAGTACGGGGGGGAACTATGGCTACACCTTC
CDR3 protein: CAWSTGGNYGYTF

J gene: TRBJ1-1
D gene: .
clone size: .
V gene: TRBV10-3
CDR3 DNA: TGTGCCACCACCCGGACTGAGAACACTGAAGCTTTCTTT
CDR3 protein: CATTRTENTEAFF

J gene: TRBJ1-2
D gene: .
clone size: .
V gene: TRBV5-4
CDR3 DNA: TGTGCCAGCAGCAAGCCGCCCGGGAGGGGGGACTATGGCTACACCTTC
CDR3 protein: CASSKPPGRGDYGYTF

J gene: TRBJ2-7
D gene: TRBD1
clone size: .
V gene: TRBV30
CDR3 DNA: TGTGCCTGGGGCCGCGGGACAGGGGGCTACGAGCAGTACTTC
CDR3 protein: CAWGRGTGGYEQYF

J gene: TRBJ2-1
D gene: .
clone size: .
V gene: TRBV28
CDR3 DNA: TGTGCCAGCAGGGGGACTGACTACACTGAGCAGTTCTTC
CDR3 protein: CASRGTDYTEQFF

J gene: TRBJ2-5
D gene: TRBD2
clone size: .
V gene: TRBV11-2
CDR3 DNA: TGTGCCAGCAGCTCCTTGGGGACTAGCGGGAGGGAGACCCAGTACTTC
CDR3 protein: CASSSLGTSGRETQYF

J gene: TRBJ2-3
D gene: TRBD2
clone size: .
V gene: TRBV25-1
CDR3 DNA: TGTGCCAGCACCCCAGGGACTAGCAGAGATACGCAGTATTTT
CDR3 protein: CASTPGTSRDTQYF

J gene: TRBJ1-1
D gene: .
clone size: few
V gene: TRBV5-4
CDR3 DNA: TGTGCCAGCAGCTTGGGATCCTTCGGGAGCACTGAAGCTTTCTTT
CDR3 protein: CASSLGSFGSTEAFF

J gene: TRBJ2-7
D gene: TRBD2
clone size: once
V gene: TRBV10-3
CDR3 DNA: TGTGCCATCAGTGATTCTAGCGGGAGCTACGAGCAGTACTTC
CDR3 protein: CAISDSSGSYEQYF

J gene: TRBJ1-1
D gene: TRBD1
clone size: .
V gene: TRBV9
CDR3 DNA: TGTGCCAGCAGCGCCCTCGATGGGACAGTGGACACTGAAGCTTTCTTT
CDR3 protein: CASSALDGTVDTEAFF

J gene: TRBJ2-2
D gene: .
clone size: few
V gene: TRBV7-2
CDR3 DNA: TGTGCCAGCGGCACAGTGGGCGGGGAGCTGTTTTTT
CDR3 protein: CASGTVGGELFF

J gene: TRBJ2-1
D gene: TRBD2
clone size: .
V gene: TRBV9
CDR3 DNA: TGTGCCAGCAGCGCCCGGGGGGGATCCTACAATGAGCAGTTCTTC
CDR3 protein: CASSARGGSYNEQFF

J gene: TRBJ2-5
D gene: TRBD1
clone size: .
V gene: TRBV2
CDR3 DNA: TGTGCCAGCACTCCCGGGACAGGGGTCGAGGAGACCCAGTACTTC
CDR3 protein: CASTPGTGVEETQYF

J gene: TRBJ2-5
D gene: TRBD2
clone size: .
V gene: TRBV19
CDR3 DNA: TGTGCCAGTAGCCGGGAGGGCCTAAAGACCCAGTACTTC
CDR3 protein: CASSREGLKTQYF

J gene: TRBJ1-2
D gene: .
clone size: .
V gene: TRBV4-1
CDR3 DNA: TGCGCCAGCAGCCAAGATCACTCTAACTATGGCTACACCTTC
CDR3 protein: CASSQDHSNYGYTF

J gene: TRBJ2-3
D gene: TRBD2
clone size: .
V gene: TRBV25-1
CDR3 DNA: TGTGCCAGCAGTGAAGCGGGAGGGGAGGGATACGCAGTATTT
CDR3 protein: CASSEAGGEGYAVF

J gene: TRBJ2-3
D gene: .
clone size: .
V gene: TRBV2
CDR3 DNA: TGTGCCAGCAGATACCGGGACTTAACAGATACGCAGTATTTT
CDR3 protein: CASRYRDLTDTQYF